This T cell receptor (beta chain) originates from a study of blood T cell dynamics during melanoma immunotherapy. Germline CDR1 is MNHNS and CDR2 is SASEGT. The CDR3 has 15 amino acids. Trimming took 6 bases from V and 4 from J, leaving 19 bases between them. As for this clone: Its target is unknown.

DNA loading was fixed at 350 to 450 ng for all bulk PBMC samples. The assay was immunoSEQ multiplex PCR, and TCRdb's table has in-frame clones only and misses some. The table has around 14,000 clones, more than 75% seen once; the top ten hold approximately 4.6%. Noted time point: pre-treatment baseline. Apart from two fast progressors, RECIST 1.1 response was judged 12 weeks post-infusion. General observations from the study: The study could not tell melanoma-specific clones from general immune activation. PBMC repertoires of eventual disease-control patients split at W3 into clonality or diversity gains.

The V and J genes are TRBV6-1 and TRBJ2-7, with D possibly matching TRBD2 (7 bases). The specimen comprised blood, sampled from a patient treated with checkpoint blockade. The clonotype comes from a human donor with melanoma. The CDR3 DNA sequence: TGTGCCAGCAGCGGACAGCCCGGGGGGCTATACGAGCAGTACTTC. This codes for CASSGQPGGLYEQYF.